These 28 T cell receptor beta chains came from one sample sequenced in a study of esophageal squamous cell carcinoma under preoperative chemotherapy. Time point specified: after preoperative PTX-NDP chemotherapy. TCRdb analysed the PCR reads with MiXCR anew, one entry per CDR3 protein. The top ten hold more than 20% of the sample, which has around 30,000 distinct CDR3 sequences, around 50% seen once. Specimen collection occurred from a patient given preoperative chemotherapy. The receptor source for this set is a human donor with esophageal squamous cell carcinoma. The donor label of this sample is uncertain.

Comments on this clonotype: Because the CDR3's place on the DNA is in doubt, the DNA is left out and the CDR3 is given as listed by TCRdb. This rearrangement joins TRBV7-3 to TRBJ2-2. Germline V gene lookup returns CDR1 SGHTA and CDR2 FQGTGA. Including both end residues, the CDR3 is 14 amino acids long. The CDR3 region is CASSLGVGTGTLYF.

The V and J genes are TRBV7-6 and TRBJ2-5, with 9 bases identical to TRBD1. Germline assignment: CDR1 SGHVS and CDR2 FNYEAQ. The V gene end was trimmed by 4 bases and the J gene end by 11 bases; junction bases not matched to a gene: 14. This CDR3 has 15 residues. The CDR3 bases are TGTGCCAGCAGCTCCGGGACAGGGTCCTACAATGAGCAGTACTTC. It is translated as CASSSGTGSYNEQYF. Combining the CDR3 with reference TRBV7-6 and TRBJ2-5 gives the whole variable domain GAGVSQSPRYKVTKRGQDVALRCDPISGHVSLYWYRQALGQGPEFLTYFNYEAQQDKSGLPNDRFSAERPEGSISTLTIQRTEQRDSAMYRCASSSGTGSYNEQYFGPGTRLLVL.

The chain links TRBV6-2 or TRBV6-3 to TRBJ2-1; D may match TRBD1 or TRBD2 (6 bases each). V lost 0 bases and J lost 3, with 9 bases in between. The germline gives CDR1 MNHEY, CDR2 SVGEGT. CDR3 length: 15 residues. CDR3 nucleotides: TGTGCCAGCAGTTACTCGGAGGGACACTACAATGAGCAGTTCTTC. Encoded protein: CASSYSEGHYNEQFF.

This clonotype was counted many times. The rearrangement uses TRBV11-2 and TRBJ2-3; no definite D call. Trimming removed 5 bases at V and 2 bases at J, with 8 bases between. Germline-derived CDR1 and CDR2 are SGHAT and FQNNGV. The CDR3 totals 13 residues. As DNA, the CDR3 is TGTGCCAGCAGCGCGCTGGCCACAGATACGCAGTATTTT. Translating it yields CASSALATDTQYF.

About this clonotype: An end of the junction differs from the germline gene, which may be a read error. The CDR3 DNA reads TGTGCCCGCAGCTTGGGGGGGGGGGGCACAGACACTCAGTACTTC. This sequence encodes CARSLGGGGTDTQYF. The chain links TRBV7-8 to TRBJ2-3, with D tentatively TRBD2 (7 bases). The J call may be mistaken, given a closer DNA end match to TRBJ2-4. The CDR3 consists of 15 residues. CDR1 and CDR2 from the germline V gene are SGHVS and FQNEAQ.

On this clonotype itself: A junction end diverges from the germline sequence, so it may reflect a read error. The chain combines TRBV7-2 with TRBJ2-5; TRBD2 matches 8 bases. This CDR3 is 16 amino acids long. Germline V gene sequence: CDR1 SGHTA, CDR2 FQGNSA. CDR3 sequence reads: CAGSPGRGAGREVQYF. CDR3 sequence (DNA): TGTGCGGGCAGCCCTGGGCGGGGGGCTGGGCGGGAGGTCCAGTATTTC.

This clonotype has only one observation. This chain joins TRBV12-3 or TRBV12-4 and TRBJ2-7, with 9 positions matching TRBD2. The better agreement between TRBJ2-1 and the DNA end casts doubt on the J call. The CDR3 is 16 residues long. CDR3 residues: CASSFTREGRDNEQFF. DNA of the CDR3: TGTGCCAGCAGTTTTACGCGGGAGGGCCGGGACAATGAGCAGTTCTTC.

Concerning this clonotype itself: The junction departs from the called germline gene at one end, perhaps through a read error. The rearrangement links TRBV7-2 to TRBJ2-1, with D perhaps being TRBD1 or TRBD2 (6 bases each). TRBJ2-5 matches the DNA end more closely, so the J call is doubtful. The CDR3 is made up of 15 amino acids. Per the germline V gene, CDR1 is SGHTA and CDR2 is FQGNSA. In DNA form, the CDR3 reads TGTGCCACGAGGCTCGGGGGCCGTGACCAAGACACCCAGTACTTC. Protein sequence: CATRLGGRDQDTQYF.

V gene TRBV28 combines with J gene TRBJ2-1; D not resolved. V lost 4 bases and J 13 bases, leaving 20 bases between the germline ends. The CDR3 consists of 14 residues. CDR1 is MDHEN and CDR2 is SYDVKM in the germline V gene. For the CDR3, the DNA is TGTGCCAGCAGTTCCAACAAGGGTTCTGAGACCCAGTTCTTC. Protein: CASSSNKGSETQFF.

Comments on this clonotype: Germline is not matched at one junction end, which may reflect a read error. The chain combines TRBV7-3 with TRBJ2-5; D is unresolved. Per germline, CDR1 SGHTA and CDR2 FQGTGA. The CDR3 has 13 residues. The CDR3 coding sequence is TGTGCCAGCAGCTTAAGTAGCCACGAGACGCAGTACTTT. It translates to CASSLSSHETQYF.

With regard to this clonotype: This CDR3 is missing its conserved last phenylalanine or tryptophan, likely due to a read error. The chain carries TRBV7-7 and TRBJ2-5, with TRBD2 matching over 11 bases. The CDR3 covers 16 residues. In germline, CDR1 is SSHAT, CDR2 FNYEAQ (reference sequence). The CDR3 nucleotides are TGTGCTAGCAGCTCGCTAGCGGGGGGCTTTGAAACGACCCAGTACTCG. It is translated as CASSSLAGGFETTQYS.

This clonotype was seen many times. The chain has TRBV6-1 and TRBJ1-6; no definite D call. V lost 2 bases, J lost 6 bases, and 14 bases lay in between. Germline V lookup: CDR1 MNHNS, CDR2 SASEGT. This CDR3 has 16 residues. The CDR3 DNA is TGTGCCAGCAGTGAATTGGGTCGGCTAACTAATTCACCCCTCCACTTT. This gives the protein CASSELGRLTNSPLHF.

This clonotype has more than one count but fewer than ten. The chain uses TRBV11-3 and TRBJ2-1; D uncertain. The CDR3 totals 14 residues. With 5 bases removed from V and 8 bases from J, the gap between germline ends came to 16 bases. CDR1 SGHNT and CDR2 YENEEA come from the germline V gene. CDR3 DNA sequence: TGTGCCAGCAGCCTGCGCGGTACGCTCGATGAGCAGTTCTTC. Translation gives CASSLRGTLDEQFF.

The chain has TRBV7-6 and TRBJ2-3, with a tentative D call TRBD2 (6 bases). From germline, CDR1 is SGHVS and CDR2 FNYEAQ. The CDR3 is 14 residues long. As DNA, the CDR3 is TGTGCGGGCAGCTCGGGGCGGGACACAGATACGCAGTATTTT. It encodes CAGSSGRDTDTQYF.

This rearrangement joins TRBV6-1 to TRBJ2-3, with 7 nucleotides matching TRBD1. This CDR3 has 16 residues. V gave up 6 bases and J gave up 10 bases; unmatched junction bases: 19. CDR1 MNHNS and CDR2 SASEGT come from the germline V gene. CDR3 amino acids: CASRKTGAASTGAQYF. The CDR3 DNA reads as TGTGCCAGCAGGAAAACAGGGGCGGCGAGCACAGGGGCGCAGTATTTT.

This clonotype has at least ten counts. This may be a read error: a much more frequent sequence differs by one nucleotide. The rearrangement links TRBV6-5 to TRBJ2-1; 8 nucleotides align to TRBD1. This CDR3 spans 16 amino acids. The V gene's germline CDR1 is MNHEY and CDR2 SVGAGI. Germline trimming cut 0 bases from V and 13 bases from J; bases unmatched to any gene: 14. CDR3 region: CASSYSLDREWETQFF. DNA of the CDR3: TGTGCCAGCAGTTACTCGCTGGACAGGGAATGGGAGACCCAGTTCTTC.

This chain connects TRBV7-2 to TRBJ2-5, with 7 bases aligning to TRBD2. From germline, CDR1 is SGHTA and CDR2 FQGNSA. This CDR3 comprises 14 residues. CDR3 DNA: TGTGCGAGCCGCGGGGGTCGTGCCCAAGACATCCAGTACTTC. Protein: CASRGGRAQDIQYF.

Ten or more counts support this clonotype. CDR3 residues: CASSLGGGMTETQYF. CDR3 DNA: TGTGCCAGCAGCTTAGGCGGGGGGATGACGGAGACCCAGTACTTC. The chain links TRBV11-1 to TRBJ2-5; 8 bases match TRBD2. CDR1 is SGHAT and CDR2 is FQDESV in the germline V gene (reference sequence). The J segment lost 5 bases and the V segment lost 1 base, leaving 6 bases of the junction unmatched. The CDR3 is 15 amino acids.

The chain recombines TRBV7-2 with TRBJ2-2, with D unclear. CDR3 length: 14 amino acids. The V and J ends lost 1 base and 9 bases respectively, with 12 bases between them. The V gene's germline CDR1 is SGHTA and CDR2 FQGNSA. CDR3 DNA sequence: TGTGCCAGCAGCTTAGATATGAACTACAGGGAGCTGTTTTTT. Translated: CASSLDMNYRELFF.

The rearrangement uses TRBV7-8 and TRBJ2-5; 10 nucleotides match TRBD2. The J call is uncertain, as TRBJ2-7 better fits the DNA end. CDR3 length: 16 amino acids. Germline V lookup: CDR1 SGHVS, CDR2 FQNEAQ. The CDR3 DNA reads TGTGCCAGCAGCTTAGGTCAGCGGGAGGGCTACTACGAGCAGTACTTC. It translates to CASSLGQREGYYEQYF.

This clonotype was observed at least ten times. The rearrangement links TRBV7-2 to TRBJ2-5; TRBD1 aligns across 9 bases. The closer fit of TRBJ2-7 to the DNA end suggests the J call may be wrong. CDR1 is SGHTA and CDR2 is FQGNSA in the germline V gene. The CDR3 consists of 13 residues. CDR3 sequence (DNA): TGTGCCAGCAGCTTAGGGGACAGGGCCGAGCAGTACTTC. As protein: CASSLGDRAEQYF.

In the case of this clonotype: The CDR3 carries no conserved terminal phenylalanine or tryptophan, so it likely arises from a read error. This rearrangement joins TRBV7-9 to TRBJ2-5, with D perhaps assigned TRBD1 or TRBD2 (5 bases each). Per germline, CDR1 SEHNR and CDR2 FQNEAQ (reference sequence). The CDR3 contains 16 residues. The ends were cut back, 4 bases at V and 2 bases at J, with 17 bases in the middle. The CDR3 here is CASSSRPGTGQETQYL. Here the CDR3 DNA reads TGTGCCAGCAGCTCACGTCCCGGGACGGGGCAAGAGACCCAGTACTTG.

The J gene is TRBJ2-2, the V gene TRBV7-8; D tentatively fits TRBD1 or TRBD2 (5 bases each). The J call may be faulty, since TRBJ2-3 better matches the DNA end. CDR1 is SGHVS and CDR2 is FQNEAQ in the germline V gene. The CDR3 consists of 16 residues. The CDR3 loop is CASSGLQAVSTGKQYF. Written as DNA, the CDR3 is TGTGCCAGCAGCGGCCTACAGGCTGTGAGCACCGGGAAGCAGTATTTT.

This clonotype was counted only a few times. The chain couples TRBV12-3 or TRBV12-4 to TRBJ1-5; 7 bases map to TRBD1. There are 14 residues in the CDR3. With 5 bases clipped from V and 3 bases from J, the junction kept 4 bases outside the gene matches. CDR3 loop: CASSRGQPNQPQHF. DNA for the CDR3: TGTGCCAGCAGTCGGGGACAGCCCAATCAGCCCCAGCATTTT.

This clonotype was observed many times. V and J are TRBV11-2 and TRBJ2-7; D assignment may be TRBD1 or TRBD2 (6 bases each). Germline-derived CDR1 and CDR2 are SGHAT and FQNNGV. With 8 bases removed from V and 2 bases from J, the gap between germline ends came to 19 bases. This CDR3 contains 15 residues. The chain's CDR3 is CASSLFGGQPYEQYF. For the CDR3, the DNA is TGTGCCAGCTCTCTATTTGGGGGGCAACCCTACGAGCAGTACTTC. Combining the CDR3 with reference TRBV11-2 and TRBJ2-7 gives the whole variable domain EAGVAQSPRYKIIEKRQSVAFWCNPISGHATLYWYQQILGQGPKLLIQFQNNGVVDDSQLPKDRFSAERLKGVDSTLKIQPAKLEDSAVYLCASSLFGGQPYEQYFGPGTRLTVT.

On this clonotype: Sequence at one end of the junction differs from germline and may be a read error. The chain is built from TRBV6-2 or TRBV6-3 and TRBJ2-5; D is perhaps TRBD2 (5 bases). This CDR3 has 14 amino acids. Per the germline V gene, CDR1 is MNHEY and CDR2 is SVGEGT. The CDR3 nucleotides read TGTGCCAGCAGTTTTGCGGGCCTTGGTGAGACCCGGCACTTC. It yields the protein CASSFAGLGETRHF.

On this clonotype: Since the CDR3 does not end with the conserved phenylalanine or tryptophan, this likely comes from a read error. The V and J genes are TRBV11-3 and TRBJ2-5; D might be TRBD1 (5 bases). This CDR3 is built from 13 residues. Germline V lookup: CDR1 SGHNT, CDR2 YENEEA. This CDR3 is CAGSSKGLESQYL. The CDR3 nucleotides read TGTGCCGGCAGCTCTAAGGGGTTAGAGTCCCAGTACTTG.

This clonotype was found many times. The rearrangement joins TRBV28 to TRBJ2-1; 10 bases agree with TRBD2. The DNA end is a closer match to TRBJ2-5, so the J assignment may be wrong. Per germline, CDR1 MDHEN and CDR2 SYDVKM. The CDR3 is 15 residues long. CDR3 region: CASSSGTSVFETQYF. The CDR3 DNA sequence: TGTGCCAGCAGTTCCGGGACTAGCGTCTTTGAGACCCAGTACTTC.